This is a list of T cell receptor beta chains from one sample in a study of sequential checkpoint blockade in melanoma. TCRdb's copy holds only in-frame clones and misses some; the assay was immunoSEQ multiplex PCR. The sample lists some 11,000 clones; around 84% were seen once. Sample: CD8+ T cells sorted from blood (inferred from file names), taken from a patient given nivolumab and ipilimumab in sequence. The receptors stem from a human donor with melanoma. CDR3s include the opening cysteine and the closing phenylalanine or tryptophan. D genes are given only for firm matches. The size entry is marked missing in some rows and otherwise reads once, few, many or a size class.

d_call j_call clone_size v_call cdr3_aa cdr3_nt
NA TRBJ2-2 NA TRBV15 CATSSRAVETGELFF TGTGCCACCAGCTCCAGGGCGGTAGAGACCGGGGAGCTGTTTTTT
TRBD2 TRBJ2-1 NA TRBV6-5 CASSYTSGSYNEQFF TGTGCCAGCAGTTACACTAGCGGGAGCTACAATGAGCAGTTCTTC
TRBD2 TRBJ2-7 NA TRBV11-3 CASSSLAWYEQYF TGTGCCAGCAGCTCACTAGCGTGGTACGAGCAGTACTTC
NA TRBJ1-2 NA TRBV25-1 CASSESEIYGYTF TGTGCCAGCAGTGAAAGTGAGATCTATGGCTACACCTTC
NA TRBJ2-5 NA TRBV4-1 CASSQVSGYETQYF TGCGCCAGCAGCCAAGTTTCAGGGTATGAGACCCAGTACTTC
NA TRBJ2-5 few TRBV9 CASSVVAEEGTQYF TGTGCCAGCAGCGTAGTAGCGGAAGAGGGGACCCAGTACTTC
TRBD1 TRBJ1-2 few TRBV27 CASSNTRTGGVYGYTF TGTGCCAGCAGTAATACACGGACAGGGGGGGTGTATGGCTACACCTTC
TRBD2 TRBJ2-7 NA TRBV18 CASSDYSGNQYEQYF TGTGCCAGCTCCGATTATAGCGGGAATCAATACGAGCAGTACTTC
NA TRBJ2-2 few TRBV6-4 CASSDRGDTGELFF TGTGCCAGCAGTGACCGCGGGGACACCGGGGAGCTGTTTTTT
TRBD1 TRBJ1-1 NA TRBV28 CASSSTGGSTEAFF TGTGCCAGCAGCTCGACAGGGGGATCCACTGAAGCTTTCTTT
TRBD1 TRBJ2-1 few TRBV6-1 CASRTGRSNEQFF TGTGCCAGCAGGACAGGGAGAAGCAATGAGCAGTTCTTC
TRBD1 TRBJ2-7 NA TRBV7-8 CASSLGLQGTGTYEQYF TGTGCCAGCAGCTTAGGTCTGCAGGGGACAGGGACCTACGAGCAGTACTTC
NA TRBJ1-2 NA TRBV16 CASSQVGNNYGYTF TGTGCCAGCAGCCAAGTCGGTAATAACTATGGCTACACCTTC
TRBD2 TRBJ2-3 NA TRBV5-6 CASSWLRSGGPTDTQYF TGTGCCAGCAGCTGGCTCCGGAGCGGGGGGCCCACAGATACGCAGTATTTT
TRBD2 TRBJ2-5 NA TRBV28 CASITSGRVGETQYF TGTGCCAGCATTACTAGCGGGAGAGTGGGAGAGACCCAGTACTTC
TRBD2 TRBJ2-1 NA TRBV7-3 CASSSLAGGYNEQFF TGTGCCAGCAGTTCACTAGCGGGGGGGTACAATGAGCAGTTCTTC
NA TRBJ1-1 NA TRBV7-8 CASSLDAPGWDTEAFF TGTGCCAGCAGCTTAGACGCTCCGGGGTGGGACACTGAAGCTTTCTTT
TRBD1 TRBJ1-1 NA TRBV6-5 CASSYARGYEAFF TGTGCCAGCAGTTACGCCAGGGGGTACGAAGCTTTCTTT
TRBD1 TRBJ1-2 NA TRBV9 CASSVGQDYGYTF TGTGCCAGCAGCGTCGGACAGGACTATGGCTACACCTTC
TRBD1 TRBJ1-1 once TRBV5-6 CASSDGTGDFVGTEAFF TGTGCCAGCAGCGACGGGACAGGGGATTTCGTCGGTACTGAAGCTTTCTTT
TRBD1 TRBJ1-6 NA TRBV6-4 CASGSGTGNSPLHF TGTGCCAGCGGAAGCGGGACAGGGAATTCACCCCTCCACTTT
TRBD1 TRBJ1-1 NA TRBV7-9 CASSSPRQGGDTEAFF TGTGCCAGCAGCTCCCCTCGACAGGGTGGAGACACTGAAGCTTTCTTT
TRBD1 TRBJ1-1 NA TRBV6-5 CASRDRENTEAFF TGTGCCAGCCGGGACAGAGAGAACACTGAAGCTTTCTTT
NA TRBJ2-1 NA TRBV11-1 CASSLKGSGRNEQFF TGTGCCAGCAGCTTAAAGGGTAGCGGAAGAAATGAGCAGTTCTTC
NA TRBJ2-7 NA TRBV19 CASSIAPGTYEQYF TGTGCCAGTAGTATAGCCCCGGGGACCTACGAGCAGTACTTC
NA TRBJ2-7 once TRBV11-2 CASSLGDSPYEQYF TGTGCCAGCAGCTTAGGGGACTCCCCTTACGAGCAGTACTTC
TRBD2 TRBJ2-7 NA TRBV20-1 CSASWREEQYF TGCAGTGCTAGCTGGCGGGAGGAGCAGTACTTC
NA TRBJ1-5 once TRBV15 CATSVQGNQPQHF TGTGCCACCAGCGTACAGGGAAATCAGCCCCAGCATTTT
TRBD1 TRBJ1-1 NA TRBV5-6 CASSVGTGRVEAFF TGTGCCAGCAGCGTCGGGACAGGTAGGGTTGAAGCTTTCTTT
TRBD1 TRBJ1-1 NA TRBV28 CALGDRGLNTEAFF TGTGCTTTAGGGGACAGGGGGTTGAACACTGAAGCTTTCTTT
TRBD2 TRBJ2-7 NA TRBV15 CATSRPRGVVFHEQYF TGTGCCACCAGCAGACCCCGGGGGGTAGTATTCCACGAGCAGTACTTC
NA TRBJ2-7 few TRBV5-8 CASSLAQSSYEQYF TGTGCCAGCAGCTTGGCACAGAGCTCCTACGAGCAGTACTTC
TRBD1 TRBJ2-7 few TRBV7-9 CASSLVTGAYEQYF TGTGCCAGCAGCTTAGTTACAGGGGCCTACGAGCAGTACTTC
NA TRBJ2-5 NA TRBV6-5 CASSLDGLQETQYF TGTGCCAGCAGTCTCGACGGACTCCAAGAGACCCAGTACTTC
TRBD2 TRBJ2-3 NA TRBV18 CASSPTPAGGTDTQYF TGTGCCAGCTCACCAACCCCAGCGGGGGGCACAGATACGCAGTATTTT
TRBD2 TRBJ2-1 NA TRBV7-8 CASSLALADSYNEQFF TGTGCCAGCAGCTTAGCTCTAGCGGACTCCTACAATGAGCAGTTCTTC
NA TRBJ2-1 NA TRBV19 CASSDRNLDEQFF TGTGCCAGTAGTGACAGGAATCTGGATGAGCAGTTCTTC